Here is one T cell receptor beta chain with its context. The junction and the germline gene differ at one end; a read error may be behind it. The source of the sample is a study of cytomegalovirus exposure and HLA in healthy donors. A multiplex PCR was run with 60 Vbeta primers and 13 Jbeta primers. The assay was immunoSEQ multiplex PCR, and TCRdb's table has in-frame clones only and misses some. The sample holds around 130,000 clones, about 70% seen once. The CDR3 is 13 amino acids. The germline V gene has CDR1 SGHRS and CDR2 YFSETQ. This chain uses TRBV5-1 with TRBJ1-2; D gene unclear. The TCR sequence derives from a woman in her fifties or sixties in good health and CMV-seropositive. The source material was PBMCs. CDR3 region: CASSSYSNFGYTF. CDR3 DNA sequence: TGCGCCAGCAGCTCATATTCGAACTTTGGCTACACCTTC.